This T cell receptor (beta chain) appears in the sequencing data of a study of T-cell memory formation after mild COVID-19 (dated by TCRdb to about 2021). Turning to the overall study: TCR sequence clusters from the two donors were largely donor specific. The cohort comprised two young, previously healthy adult volunteers, one female and one male. Longitudinal TCRalpha and TCRbeta repertoire sequencing tracked T-cell clones expanding and contracting after mild COVID-19 in a couple of donors.

Ficoll-Paque density gradient centrifugation was the method used to isolate PBMCs. Instrument on record: Illumina NovaSeq 6000. TCRalpha and TCRbeta cDNA libraries were constructed by 5'RACE with constant-segment primers, with sample barcodes and unique molecular identifiers being introduced. RNA was extracted from every sample with Trizol reagent. Library amplification was performed in two PCR steps, and a second sample barcode and Illumina TruSeq adapters were introduced in the second step. The libraries were sequenced on an Illumina NovaSeq using 2 x 150 bp paired-end reads. For the original study's pipeline: With migec v1.2.7, reads were demultiplexed and then collapsed into UMI-guided consensus sequences. Using mixcr v2.1.11, UMI consensuses were aligned to TRA and TRB V and J templates and then assembled into clonotypes. A clonotype was counted as expanded or contracted only if both edgeR and NoisET called the change significant, with noise models trained on biological replicates. For edgeR calls, a false discovery rate-adjusted p below 0.01 and a log2 fold-change threshold of 1 were applied. As an exploratory analysis of dynamics, max-normalized trajectories of the 1000 most abundant clonotypes were examined with PCA combined with hierarchical clustering. Separately sequenced CD4+ and CD8+ repertoires were used to assign a CD4 or CD8 phenotype to each responding clone. In TCRdb, the public reads were trimmed at Q25 with fastp and aligned with MiXCR, with productive beta chains retained. Rows are combined by CDR3 protein, so each entry shows the most common genes and DNA. The V and J calls were not made by the authors but by TCRdb's processing. In all, the sample holds 400,000 or so distinct CDR3 sequences, and about 19% of those were seen once. Jointly, the top ten make up more than 8% of the sample.

This clonotype was counted a few times. Its cognate antigen has yet to be identified. No base qualities exist here, and no much larger clone lies one base off it. Paper-wide results and their limitations: Whether the second-wave clones peaking on day 37 were SARS-CoV-2 specific was not confirmed. Some responding clones were found in pre-infection memory, which suggests that pre-existing cross-reactive memory T cells took part in the SARS-CoV-2 response. From day 15 to 85, contracting clones showed balanced CD4/CD8 phenotypes, whereas a second wave of clones that expanded from day 15 to 37 leaned towards CD4+. Contracting CD4+ clones appeared mostly in the CM and EM memory subsets, whereas CD8+ clones were enriched in EMRA. Only two mild cases were covered in the study, and larger cohorts including severe cases with pre-infection samples were considered necessary.

This sequence was found in an adult woman who had mild COVID-19 (a few samples of this study predate the infection). The sample titles of this study are shuffled in the database, so cell type and time point are left out; the donor was told from shared clones. The sample was PBMCs or a T cell subset sorted from them (not recorded which).

The base sequence is TGTGCCATCAATCCGGGACCAAATGAAAAACTGTTTTTT. This gives the protein CAINPGPNEKLFF. The rearranged chain carries TRBV10-3 and TRBJ1-4; TRBD1 could be the D gene, as 5 bases match. The trim is 7 bases for V and 5 bases for J, with a gap of 11 bases between the germline ends. The CDR3 holds 13 amino acids from the cysteine to the phenylalanine. Kept here is only the CDR3 DNA, which spans 39 bases and is read in frame from base 1. CDR1 and CDR2, per the germline V gene, are ENHRY and SYGVKD.